A selection of T cell receptor beta chains follows, all from one sample in a study of T cells after yellow fever vaccination. One entry per CDR3 protein, called by TCRdb with MiXCR from the 5' RACE reads. The table has 95,000 to 150,000 distinct CDR3 sequences, approximately 16% seen once. The sample was CD8+ T cells sorted from PBMCs, taken 5 days after the yellow fever booster vaccination. Receptors originate from a young man who received the YFV17D yellow fever vaccine. The CDR3 runs from the conserved cysteine through the conserved F or W. Each record gives: CDR3 protein, CDR3 DNA, D gene, J gene, clone size, V gene. The D gene is left open where the match is weak. Some rows mark clone size as missing; the rest say once, few, many or name a class of expanded clone.

CASSRGQMVEYEQYF | TGTGCCAGCAGCCGAGGACAGATGGTGGAGTACGAGCAGTACTTC | NA | TRBJ2-7 | NA | TRBV4-2
CASSAGPSGANVLTF | TGTGCCAGCAGTGCCGGGCCCTCTGGGGCCAACGTCCTGACTTTC | NA | TRBJ2-6 | few | TRBV6-5
CASSLTSTTSTDTQYF | TGTGCCAGCAGCCTTACTTCGACAACTAGCACAGATACGCAGTATTTT | NA | TRBJ2-3 | NA | TRBV4-2
CAWRGPVETQYF | TGTGCCTGGAGGGGACCGGTAGAGACCCAGTACTTC | NA | TRBJ2-5 | NA | TRBV30
CSVDGDLGAKNIQYF | TGCAGCGTTGACGGGGACCTCGGAGCCAAAAACATTCAGTACTTC | NA | TRBJ2-4 | few | TRBV29-1
CSVDGTSGATDTQYF | TGCAGCGTTGACGGGACTAGCGGAGCCACAGATACGCAGTATTTT | TRBD2 | TRBJ2-3 | NA | TRBV29-1
CATSGRDSGANVLTF | TGTGCCACCTCTGGACGGGACTCTGGGGCCAACGTCCTGACTTTC | NA | TRBJ2-6 | many | TRBV28
CASSYEGQLSTLHF | TGTGCCAGCAGTTACGAGGGACAGCTCAGCACCCTCCACTTT | TRBD1 | TRBJ1-6 | NA | TRBV6-5
CASSQRTGYADTQYF | TGTGCCAGCAGCCAACGGACAGGGTACGCAGATACGCAGTATTTT | TRBD1 | TRBJ2-3 | NA | TRBV7-9
CASSLNGGDYDIDGYTF | TGTGCCAGCAGCCTCAATGGGGGCGATTACGATATCGATGGCTACACCTTC | NA | TRBJ1-2 | NA | TRBV7-9
CASYPETGSWPDTQYF | TGCGCCAGCTACCCCGAGACAGGGTCTTGGCCCGATACGCAGTATTTT | TRBD1 | TRBJ2-3 | few | TRBV4-1
CASSLTGGGVGQETQYF | TGTGCCAGCAGCTTAACAGGGGGCGGAGTGGGGCAAGAGACCCAGTACTTC | TRBD1 | TRBJ2-5 | NA | TRBV5-5
CSVDGKGLGQFF | TGCAGCGTTGACGGTAAAGGCCTGGGGCAGTTCTTC | NA | TRBJ2-1 | NA | TRBV29-1
CASSWSRTSGGANEQFF | TGCGCCAGCAGCTGGTCGAGGACTAGCGGGGGGGCCAATGAGCAGTTCTTC | TRBD2 | TRBJ2-1 | NA | TRBV5-1
CASSYRPGGAVLAFF | TGTGCCAGCAGCTACCGCCCAGGGGGCGCGGTATTGGCTTTCTTT | TRBD1 | TRBJ1-1 | few | TRBV7-6
CATSRDRANYGYTF | TGTGCCACCAGCAGAGATAGAGCTAACTATGGCTACACCTTC | NA | TRBJ1-2 | few | TRBV15